Presented here are 15 T cell receptor beta chains from one specimen sequenced in a study of breast tumors, draining lymph nodes, adjacent tissues. Axillary draining lymph nodes of breast cancer patients supplied the node samples. MiXCR, run by TCRdb on the multiplex PCR reads, gives a single entry per CDR3 protein. The table shows approximately 200,000 distinct CDR3 sequences, with around a third occurring only once. Material for sequencing was axillary lymph node tissue. The receptors here all came from a female donor with breast cancer. Some clones in this sample may be carry-over from other donors' samples.

This clonotype occurred many times. The chain has TRBV2 and TRBJ2-1; D is uncertain. Germline V lookup: CDR1 SNHLY, CDR2 FYNNEI. The V and J ends lost 7 bases and 9 bases respectively, with 10 bases between them. There are 11 residues in the CDR3. Written as DNA, the CDR3 is TGTGCCAGCACCCAGAAAAGTGAGCAGTTCTTC. Translating it yields CASTQKSEQFF.

This clonotype was observed many times. The rearrangement links TRBV20-1 to TRBJ1-5, with no clear D. The germline gives CDR1 DFQATT, CDR2 SNEGSKA (reference sequence). The CDR3 has 15 amino acids. V was shortened by 3 bases and J by 3 bases, with 15 bases between the two germline ends. CDR3 DNA: TGCAGTGCTAGGGACGGACTAAACTTCAATCAGCCCCAGCATTTT. It encodes CSARDGLNFNQPQHF.

This clonotype has at least ten counts. V usage is TRBV24-1 and J usage is TRBJ2-5; TRBD1 or TRBD2 may be the D gene (5 bases each). The CDR3 runs 15 residues. Trimming shortened V by 2 bases and J by 3 bases, and 12 bases separated the two germline ends. Looked up from germline, CDR1 is KGHDR and CDR2 is SFDVKD. The DNA of the CDR3 is TGTGCCACCAGTGATTGGGCTGGGGGAAAAGAGACCCAGTACTTC. Its protein is CATSDWAGGKETQYF.

This rearrangement joins TRBV15 to TRBJ2-5; D is possibly TRBD1 (5 bases). Deletions cut 3 bases from V and 3 bases from J, with 11 bases between. Germline CDR1 LNHNV, CDR2 YYDKDF (reference sequence). The CDR3 sequence is 14 residues long. This CDR3 is CATSSLGQEETQYF. CDR3 DNA sequence: TGTGCCACCAGCAGCTTAGGACAAGAAGAGACCCAGTACTTC.

This rearrangement joins TRBV15 to TRBJ2-7; 10 bases line up with TRBD1. V dropped 1 base and J dropped 6; count of bases not matched to a gene: 6. CDR3 length equals 15 residues. In germline, CDR1 is LNHNV, CDR2 YYDKDF (reference sequence). CDR3 DNA: TGTGCCACCAGCAGAGGACAGGGGGCGAGGGGCGAGCAGTACGTC. This sequence encodes CATSRGQGARGEQYV.

This clonotype was recorded many times. The rearrangement joins TRBV2 to TRBJ1-2; D not certain. Trimming left V 3 bases short and J 3 bases short, with 8 bases between. The CDR3 runs 13 residues. Germline values: CDR1 SNHLY, CDR2 FYNNEI. The CDR3 protein is CASSEDRDYGYTF. Here the CDR3 DNA reads TGTGCCAGCAGTGAGGATAGGGACTATGGCTACACCTTC.

Ten or more counts support this clonotype. The chain couples TRBV14 to TRBJ2-7, with D perhaps matching TRBD2 (7 bases). Germline V lookup: CDR1 SGHDN, CDR2 FVKESK. The CDR3 has 16 amino acids. Deletions cut 1 base from V and 4 bases from J, with 17 bases between. CDR3 region: CASSQGRGGGAYEQYF. CDR3 nucleotide sequence: TGTGCCAGCAGCCAAGGTCGGGGCGGGGGCGCTTACGAGCAGTACTTC.

This clonotype was observed a few times. V gene TRBV6-2 or TRBV6-3 combines with J gene TRBJ1-5; no reliable D call. V lost 10 bases to trimming and J lost 2 bases, with 12 bases between them. This CDR3 is built from 13 residues. Per germline, CDR1 MNHEY and CDR2 SVGEGT. CDR3 region: CATRGDGNQPQHF. The DNA of the CDR3 is TGTGCCACGAGAGGCGATGGCAATCAGCCCCAGCATTTT.

Notes on this clonotype: Relative to the germline gene, one junction end is altered; a read error may explain this. The CDR3 reads CVSSLGGNNSPLHF. Here the CDR3 DNA reads TGTGTCAGCAGCTTAGGAGGGAATAATTCACCCCTCCACTTT. The V and J genes are TRBV7-2 and TRBJ1-6; D is ambiguous. CDR1 is SGHTA and CDR2 is FQGNSA in the germline V gene. The CDR3 has 14 amino acids.

This clonotype was detected ten times or more. At one of its ends the junction is not consistent with the germline gene, which may arise from a read error. V gene TRBV7-7 combines with J gene TRBJ2-7; no definite D call. CDR1 is SSHAT and CDR2 is FNYEAQ in the germline V gene (reference sequence). CDR3 size: 14 residues. The CDR3 is CASSLGPDSYEQYF. DNA for the CDR3: TGTGCTAGCAGCTTAGGGCCGGACTCCTACGAGCAGTACTTC.

This rearrangement joins TRBV24-1 to TRBJ2-2; TRBD1 agrees at 7 bases. Germline V gene sequence: CDR1 KGHDR, CDR2 SFDVKD. The CDR3 runs 14 residues. The V segment lost 6 bases and the J segment 5 bases; nucleotides outside the gene matches: 5. The CDR3 bases are TGTGCCACCAGTAAGACAGGGCGAACCGGGGAGCTGTTTTTT. This encodes CATSKTGRTGELFF.

This clonotype came up many times. V is TRBV2 and J is TRBJ2-5, with D perhaps matching TRBD1 (6 bases). The CDR3 is 13 residues long. Germline V CDR1 and CDR2: SNHLY, FYNNEI. The V end lost 8 bases, the J end lost 4 bases, and 14 bases lay between the germline ends. CDR3 loop: CASRLGRGETQYF. Written as DNA, the CDR3 is TGTGCCAGCCGCCTCGGCAGGGGAGAGACCCAGTACTTC. The complete variable domain, with remaining parts taken from reference TRBV2 and TRBJ2-5, reads EPEVTQTPSHQVTQMGQEVILRCVPISNHLYFYWYRQILGQKVEFLVSFYNNEISEKSEIFDDQFSVERPDGSNFTLKIRSTKLEDSAMYFCASRLGRGETQYFGPGTRLLVL.

This clonotype was found many times. The chain's CDR3 is CAWSLRLNNYGYTF. The CDR3 nucleotides are TGTGCCTGGAGTCTGAGACTGAATAACTATGGCTACACCTTC. V and J are TRBV30 and TRBJ1-2; D is undetermined. Germline lookup yields CDR1 GTSNPN and CDR2 SVGIG (reference sequence). The CDR3 totals 14 residues. V was pared by 2 bases and J by 1 base, with 11 bases between.

This clonotype was picked up a small number of times. A much more abundant neighbour one base away suggests this may be a read error. V usage is TRBV11-2 and J usage is TRBJ2-5, with TRBD2 as a possible D gene (5 bases). The CDR3 has 13 amino acids. Germline-derived CDR1 and CDR2 are SGHAT and FQNNGV. V was shortened by 1 base and J by 7 bases, with 10 bases between the two germline ends. The CDR3 is CASSLAGSATQYF. The DNA of the CDR3 is TGTGCCAGCAGCTTAGCGGGGTCGGCGACCCAGTACTTC.

This clonotype showed up many times. This chain links TRBV20-1 with TRBJ2-5, with a weak D call TRBD2 (7 bases). The V gene lost 4 bases and the J gene lost 5 bases, with 20 bases spanning the gap. CDR3 length: 15 residues. CDR1 DFQATT and CDR2 SNEGSKA come from the germline V gene (reference sequence). CDR3 nucleotide sequence: TGCAGTGCTAACGTAGGGGGGGGGGCCTCCGAGACCCAGTACTTC. It specifies CSANVGGGASETQYF.